The rows below give T cell receptor beta chains drawn from one sample of a study of shared clonotypes between healthy human individuals. The protocol was immunoSEQ multiplex PCR, while the TCRdb copy is restricted to in-frame clones and leaves out a portion. The table records some 1 million clones, roughly 75% of them present only once. Specimen: memory CD4+ T cells sorted from blood. These receptors came from a man between 18 and 29 years old in good health. The CDR3 runs from the conserved cysteine through the conserved F or W. Each record gives: V gene, J gene, CDR3 protein.

>TRBV4-2|TRBJ1-5
CASSQERGTGYQPQHF
>TRBV5-1|TRBJ2-5
CASSLGLQETQYF
>TRBV5-6|TRBJ1-2
CASSSGQGIYGYTF
>TRBV7-9|TRBJ2-3
CASSPGQVIDTQYF
>TRBV9|TRBJ1-1
CASSAAGRSFMNTEAFF
>TRBV30|TRBJ2-6
CAWSAGRGVYSGANVLTF
>TRBV6-5|TRBJ2-1
CAASSYNEQFF
>TRBV10-3|TRBJ2-2
CAISGLQGAGGELFF
>TRBV5-5|TRBJ2-7
CASSFWGAYEQYF
>TRBV5-1|TRBJ1-1
CASSLDRSNTEAFF